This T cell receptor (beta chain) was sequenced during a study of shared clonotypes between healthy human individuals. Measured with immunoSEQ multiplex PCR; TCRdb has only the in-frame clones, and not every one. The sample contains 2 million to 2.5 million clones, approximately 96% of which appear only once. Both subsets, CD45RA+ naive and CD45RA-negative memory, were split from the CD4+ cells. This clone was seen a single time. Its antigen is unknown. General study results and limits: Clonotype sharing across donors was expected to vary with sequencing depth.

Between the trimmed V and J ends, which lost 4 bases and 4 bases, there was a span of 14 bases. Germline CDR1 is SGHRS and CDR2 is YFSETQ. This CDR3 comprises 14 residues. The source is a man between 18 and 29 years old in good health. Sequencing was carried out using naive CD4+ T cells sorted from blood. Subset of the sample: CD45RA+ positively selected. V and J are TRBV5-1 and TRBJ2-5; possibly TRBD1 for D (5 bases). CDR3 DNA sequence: TGCGCCAGCAGCCTAGGACACCCGGCAGAGACCCAGTACTTC. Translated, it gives CASSLGHPAETQYF. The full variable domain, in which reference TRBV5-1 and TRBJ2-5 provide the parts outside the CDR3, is KAGVTQTPRYLIKTRGQQVTLSCSPISGHRSVSWYQQTPGQGLQFLFEYFSETQRNKGNFPGRFSGRQFSNSRSEMNVSTLELGDSALYLCASSLGHPAETQYFGPGTRLLVL.